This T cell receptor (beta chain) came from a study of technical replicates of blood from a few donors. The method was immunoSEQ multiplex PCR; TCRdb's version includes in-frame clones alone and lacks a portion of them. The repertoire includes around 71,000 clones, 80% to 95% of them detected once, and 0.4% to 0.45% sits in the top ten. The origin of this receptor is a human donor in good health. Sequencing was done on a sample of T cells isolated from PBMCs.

CDR3 sequence reads: CASSPTGFRGQMNTEAFF. CDR3 nucleotides: TGTGCCAGCAGCCCAACGGGTTTCAGGGGCCAGATGAACACTGAAGCTTTCTTT. The chain carries TRBV5-6 and TRBJ1-1, with TRBD1 as a possible D gene (6 bases). Germline V gene data show CDR1 as SGHDT and CDR2 as YYEEEE. The ends were cut back, 4 bases at V and 0 bases at J, with 22 bases in the middle. CDR3 length: 18 residues.